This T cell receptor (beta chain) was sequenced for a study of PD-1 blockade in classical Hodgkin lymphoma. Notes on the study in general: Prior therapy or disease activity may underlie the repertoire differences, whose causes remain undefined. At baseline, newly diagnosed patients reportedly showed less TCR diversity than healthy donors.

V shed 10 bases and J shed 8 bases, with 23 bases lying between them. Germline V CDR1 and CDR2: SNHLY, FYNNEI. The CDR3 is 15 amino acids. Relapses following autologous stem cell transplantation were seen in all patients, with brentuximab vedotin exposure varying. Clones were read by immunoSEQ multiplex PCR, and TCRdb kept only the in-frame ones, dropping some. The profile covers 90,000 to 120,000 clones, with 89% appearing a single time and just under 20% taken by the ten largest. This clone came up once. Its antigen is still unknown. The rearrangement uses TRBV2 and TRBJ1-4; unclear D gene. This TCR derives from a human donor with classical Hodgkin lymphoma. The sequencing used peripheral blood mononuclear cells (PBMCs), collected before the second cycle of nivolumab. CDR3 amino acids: CATQRRTVPAEKLFF. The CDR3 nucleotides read TGTGCCACCCAGAGAAGGACGGTCCCAGCAGAAAAACTGTTTTTT.